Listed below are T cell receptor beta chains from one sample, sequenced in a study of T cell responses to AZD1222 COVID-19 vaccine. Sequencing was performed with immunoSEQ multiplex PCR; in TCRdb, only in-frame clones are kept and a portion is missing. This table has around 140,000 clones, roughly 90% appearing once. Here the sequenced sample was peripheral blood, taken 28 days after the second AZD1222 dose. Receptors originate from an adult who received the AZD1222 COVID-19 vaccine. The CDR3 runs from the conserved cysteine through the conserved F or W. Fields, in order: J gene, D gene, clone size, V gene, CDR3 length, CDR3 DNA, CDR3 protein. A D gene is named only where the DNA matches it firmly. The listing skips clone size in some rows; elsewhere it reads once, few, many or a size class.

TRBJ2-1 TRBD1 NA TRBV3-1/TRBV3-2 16 TGTGCCAGCAGCCAACCCCCCCGGACAGGGGACAATGAGCAGTTCTTC CASSQPPRTGDNEQFF
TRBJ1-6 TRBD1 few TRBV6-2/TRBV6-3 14 TGTGCCAGCAGCCGCGACAGGGGGGATTCACCCCTCCACTTT CASSRDRGDSPLHF
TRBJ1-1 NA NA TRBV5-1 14 TGCGCCAGCAGCCCGACCAGGGTAGGGACTGAAGCTTTCTTT CASSPTRVGTEAFF
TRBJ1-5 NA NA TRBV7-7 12 TGTGCCAGCAGCTTCAGGGGCCAGCCCCAGCATTTT CASSFRGQPQHF
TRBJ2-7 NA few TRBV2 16 TGTGCCAGCAGCGAAAGGGGAAGGGGTGGATCCTACGAGCAGTACTTC CASSERGRGGSYEQYF
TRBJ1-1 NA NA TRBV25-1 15 TGTGCCAGCAGTAATACGGCGAAGATTAACACTGAAGCTTTCTTT CASSNTAKINTEAFF
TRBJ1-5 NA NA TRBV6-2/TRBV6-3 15 TGTGCCAGCAGCTTAAATCGGGGGCCCAATCAGCCCCAGCATTTT CASSLNRGPNQPQHF
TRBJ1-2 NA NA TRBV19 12 TGTGCCAGTAGTAATAACTTTATGGGCTACACCTTC CASSNNFMGYTF
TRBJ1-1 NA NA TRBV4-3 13 TGCGCCAGCAGCCAAGCAGGGCGCTCTGAAGCTTTCTTT CASSQAGRSEAFF
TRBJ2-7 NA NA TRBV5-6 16 TGTGCCAGCAGCTTGGTTGGGGACTCGAGCTCCTACGAGCAGTACTTC CASSLVGDSSSYEQYF
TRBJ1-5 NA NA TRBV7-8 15 TGTGCCAGCAGCTTAGCCAAAATTGACAACCAGCCCCAGCATTTT CASSLAKIDNQPQHF
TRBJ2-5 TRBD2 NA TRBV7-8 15 TGTGCCAGCAGCCGCAACCTAGCGGGGGAAGAGACCCAGTACTTC CASSRNLAGEETQYF
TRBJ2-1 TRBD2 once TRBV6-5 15 TGTGCCAGCAGAACCGGGACTAGCGGGACTAATGAGCAGTTCTTC CASRTGTSGTNEQFF
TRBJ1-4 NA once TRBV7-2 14 TGTGCCAGCAGAACGGGTGGTTTTAATGAAAAACTGTTTTTT CASRTGGFNEKLFF
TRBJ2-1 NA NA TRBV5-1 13 TGCGCCAGCAGCTTGGGGTACCCCGATGAGCAGTTCTTC CASSLGYPDEQFF
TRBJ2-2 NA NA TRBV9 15 TGTGCCAGCGGTAACGGTGGGCAGAACACCGGGGAGCTGTTTTTT CASGNGGQNTGELFF
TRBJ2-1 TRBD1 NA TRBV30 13 TGTGCCTGGAACAGGGGTGTCTACAATGAGCAGTTCTTC CAWNRGVYNEQFF
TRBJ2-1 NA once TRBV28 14 TGTGCCAGCGGCCGGGACACGTTCTACAATGAGCAGTTCTTC CASGRDTFYNEQFF
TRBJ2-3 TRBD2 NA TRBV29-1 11 TGCAGCGGGGGACTAGCGGGAGTGGTGTATTTT CSGGLAGVVYF
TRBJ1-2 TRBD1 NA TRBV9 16 TGTGCCAGCAGCGTAGCCCTGGACAGGCTTTCCTATGGCTACACCTTC CASSVALDRLSYGYTF
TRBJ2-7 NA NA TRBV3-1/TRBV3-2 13 TGTGCCAGCAGCCAGCTCAGGTCCTACGAGCAGTACTTC CASSQLRSYEQYF
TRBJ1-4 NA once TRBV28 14 TGTGCCAGCTGGAATAGGGAGGGGAATGAAAAACTGTTTTTT CASWNREGNEKLFF
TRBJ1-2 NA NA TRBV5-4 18 TGTGCCAGCAGCAGACTCCGGGACAAAGGGACGGGGAGCTATGGCTACACCTTC CASSRLRDKGTGSYGYTF
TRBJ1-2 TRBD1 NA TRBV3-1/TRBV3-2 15 TGTGCCAGCACCCAAACAGGGGGGGGCGACTATGGCTACACCTTC CASTQTGGGDYGYTF
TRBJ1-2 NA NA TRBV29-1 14 TGCAGCGTTGAGCCCGGGACCGGTGCGAACGGCTACACCTTC CSVEPGTGANGYTF
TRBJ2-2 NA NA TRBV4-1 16 TGCGCCAGCAGCCAAGATCAGGGAGCGAACACCGGGGAGCTGTTTTTT CASSQDQGANTGELFF
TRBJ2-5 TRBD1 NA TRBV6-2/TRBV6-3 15 TGTGCCAGCAGTTCCGGGACAGGAGAGCAAGAGACCCAGTACTTC CASSSGTGEQETQYF
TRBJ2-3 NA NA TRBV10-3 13 TGTGCCATCAGCGTCTTGGGGGAAGATACGCAGTATTTT CAISVLGEDTQYF
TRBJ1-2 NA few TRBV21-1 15 TGTGCCAGCAGCAAACCGACAGAACATAACTATGGCTACACCTTC CASSKPTEHNYGYTF
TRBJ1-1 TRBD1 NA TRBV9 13 TGTGCCAGCAACAGACAGGGGAACACTGAAGCTTTCTTT CASNRQGNTEAFF
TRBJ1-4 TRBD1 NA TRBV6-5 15 TGTGCCAGCAGTTACTCCCCAGGGGGGGGTGAAAAACTGTTTTTT CASSYSPGGGEKLFF
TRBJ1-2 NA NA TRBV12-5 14 TGTGCTAGTGGTTTACTCAGGAAATTCTATGGCTACACCTTC CASGLLRKFYGYTF
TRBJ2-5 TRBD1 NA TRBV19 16 TGTGCCAGTAGTCTTTCCGGGACAGGGGTCCAAGAGACCCAGTACTTC CASSLSGTGVQETQYF
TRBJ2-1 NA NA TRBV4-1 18 TGCGCCAGCAGCCAAGGCTCCGGGACACCGCTCTCCTACAATGAGCAGTTCTTC CASSQGSGTPLSYNEQFF
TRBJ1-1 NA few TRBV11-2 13 TGTGCCAGCAGCTTAGCTGGGGTCTCGGAAGCTTTCTTT CASSLAGVSEAFF
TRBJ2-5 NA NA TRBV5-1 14 TGCGCCAGCAGCTTTTCAGGGTTAGGGGAGACCCAGTACTTC CASSFSGLGETQYF
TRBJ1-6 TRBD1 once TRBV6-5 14 TGTGCCAGCAGCCTTGACAGGGACCGGGGGCCCCTCCACTTT CASSLDRDRGPLHF
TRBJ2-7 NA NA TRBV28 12 TGTGCCAGCAGTTCAGCCCTCTACGAGCAGTACTTC CASSSALYEQYF
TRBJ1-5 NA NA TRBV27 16 TGTGCCAGCAGCCCCGGGTGGGGCAACAGCAATCAGCCCCAGCATTTT CASSPGWGNSNQPQHF
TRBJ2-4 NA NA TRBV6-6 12 TGTGCCAGCAGTTACTCGATTTACATTCAGTACTTC CASSYSIYIQYF
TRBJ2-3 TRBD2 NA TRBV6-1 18 TGTGCCAGCAGTGAATTCTCTAGCGGGACCTCTAGCACAGATACGCAGTATTTT CASSEFSSGTSSTDTQYF
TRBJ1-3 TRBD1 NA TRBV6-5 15 TGTGCCAGCAGGCTTCCGGGACAGATGGGAAACACCATATATTTT CASRLPGQMGNTIYF
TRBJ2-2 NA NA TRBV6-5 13 TGTGCCAGCAGTTGGAGGAACACCGGGGAGCTGTTTTTT CASSWRNTGELFF
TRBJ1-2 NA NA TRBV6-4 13 TGTGCCGATCCCCCGGCTGAAGCCGGCGGCTACACCTTC CADPPAEAGGYTF
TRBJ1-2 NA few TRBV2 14 TGTGCCAGCAGTGAACTAGGGAATAACTATGGCTACACCTTC CASSELGNNYGYTF
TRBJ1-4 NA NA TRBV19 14 TGTGCCAGTAGTGATTGGGACCGCCGAGAAAAACTGTTTTTT CASSDWDRREKLFF
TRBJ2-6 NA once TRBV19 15 TGTGCCAGTAGTTTTACCGGGATAGGGGCCAACGTCCTGACTTTC CASSFTGIGANVLTF
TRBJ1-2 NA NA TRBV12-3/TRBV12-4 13 TGTGCCAGCAGTTTGGGGACCAACTATGGCTACACCTTC CASSLGTNYGYTF
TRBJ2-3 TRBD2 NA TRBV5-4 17 TGTGCCAGCAGCCCCGGACTAGCGGGGGCTAGCACAGATACGCAGTATTTT CASSPGLAGASTDTQYF
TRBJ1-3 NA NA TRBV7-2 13 TGTGCCAGCAGCCGGACTTCTGGAAACACCATATATTTT CASSRTSGNTIYF
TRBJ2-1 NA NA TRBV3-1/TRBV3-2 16 TGTGCCAGCAGCCAAGATCCCGGGGGCTCCTACAATGAGCAGTTCTTC CASSQDPGGSYNEQFF
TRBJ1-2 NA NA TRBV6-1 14 TGTGCCAGCAGTGACCTAGGACTGAGCTATGGCTACACCTTC CASSDLGLSYGYTF
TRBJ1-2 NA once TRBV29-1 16 TGCAGCGTTGAATGCCGGGACTTAAGTGGGGGCTATGGCTACACCTTC CSVECRDLSGGYGYTF
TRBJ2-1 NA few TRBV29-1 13 TGCAGCGTTGTTGGACTTACCTACAATGAGCAGTTCTTC CSVVGLTYNEQFF
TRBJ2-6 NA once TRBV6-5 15 TGTGCCAGCAGGGACAGTCGGCTCGGGGCCAACGTCCTGACTTTC CASRDSRLGANVLTF
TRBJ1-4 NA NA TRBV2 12 TGTGCCAGCAGTAAAAATAAGGAAAAACTGTTTTTT CASSKNKEKLFF
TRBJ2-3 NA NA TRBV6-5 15 TGTGCCAACACCCCCGACGGAATATGGGCAGATACGCAGTATTTT CANTPDGIWADTQYF